One and the same sample provided the 10 T cell receptor beta chains below, sequenced in a study of cytomegalovirus exposure and HLA in healthy donors. The primer mix had 60 Vbeta and 13 Jbeta primers. Only in-frame clones appear in the TCRdb table, and some are missing; sequencing was by immunoSEQ multiplex PCR. The sample has 190,000 or so clones; about 83% are singletons. Material for sequencing was PBMCs. All receptors come from a woman between 45 and 65 years old in good health and CMV-seropositive.

V gene TRBV7-2 combines with J gene TRBJ1-6; TRBD1 might be the D (6 bases). CDR1 SGHTA and CDR2 FQGNSA come from the germline V gene. Trimming left V 4 bases short and J 3 bases short, with 10 bases between. The CDR3 contains 15 residues. Here the CDR3 reads CASSSTQGYNSPLHF. The CDR3 DNA reads as TGTGCCAGCAGCTCGACACAGGGCTATAATTCACCCCTCCACTTT.

The V gene is TRBV10-3, the J gene TRBJ2-2; TRBD2 matches 13 bases. Unmatched junction bases numbered 6, after V lost 5 bases and J lost 6 bases. The CDR3 extends over 16 amino acids. The V gene's germline CDR1 is ENHRY and CDR2 SYGVKD. CDR3 sequence reads: CAISTPGLAGAGELFF. The CDR3 nucleotides read TGTGCCATCAGTACTCCCGGACTAGCGGGAGCCGGGGAGCTGTTTTTT.

The chain carries TRBV6-5 and TRBJ2-1; tentative D call: TRBD2 (5 bases). The V end was cut by 6 bases, the J end by 6 bases, with 18 bases between. The CDR3 length is 15 residues. Germline V gene sequence: CDR1 MNHEY, CDR2 SVGAGI. The CDR3 sequence is CASSEGVLKRNEQFF. The CDR3 DNA sequence: TGTGCCAGCAGCGAGGGAGTGTTGAAGCGCAATGAGCAGTTCTTC.

V usage is TRBV5-4 and J usage is TRBJ2-1, with 8 positions matching TRBD1. The ends lost 4 bases at V and 5 bases at J; junction bases unmatched: 11. Germline-derived CDR1 and CDR2 are SGHNT and YYREEE (reference sequence). The CDR3 has 16 amino acids. The DNA of the CDR3 is TGTGCCAGCAGCCCGTGGACAGGGAAGCGCGACAATGAGCAGTTCTTC. Amino acid sequence: CASSPWTGKRDNEQFF.

This rearrangement joins TRBV27 to TRBJ2-1, with D possibly being TRBD1 (5 bases). Deletions cut 3 bases from V and 9 bases from J, with 9 bases between. Per the germline V gene, CDR1 is MNHEY and CDR2 is SMNVEV (reference sequence). The CDR3 runs to 12 residues. Here the CDR3 reads CASSFLGAEQFF. The CDR3 bases are TGTGCCAGCAGTTTTCTAGGGGCTGAGCAGTTCTTC.

This clone was recorded at least ten times. The CDR3 reads CASSEEAGGRYEQYF. The CDR3 region has the DNA TGTGCCAGCAGTGAAGAGGCGGGGGGACGCTACGAGCAGTACTTC. The chain recombines TRBV6-1 with TRBJ2-7; 8 nucleotides align to TRBD2. V shed 1 base and J 3 bases; nucleotides not matched to a gene: 5. CDR3 length equals 15 residues. Germline V gives CDR1 MNHNS, CDR2 SASEGT.

CDR3 protein: CASSSIDSTDLYGYTF. CDR3 in DNA: TGTGCCAGTAGTTCGATCGACAGTACGGATTTGTATGGCTACACCTTC. The chain employs TRBV19 and TRBJ1-2, with D perhaps matching TRBD1 (5 bases). V lost 5 bases and J 5 bases, leaving 21 bases between the germline ends. The CDR3 extends over 16 amino acids. The V gene's germline CDR1 is LNHDA and CDR2 SQIVND (reference sequence). The full variable domain, its missing parts supplied by reference TRBV19 and TRBJ1-2, is DGGITQSPKYLFRKEGQNVTLSCEQNLNHDAMYWYRQDPGQGLRLIYYSQIVNDFQKGDIAEGYSVSREKKESFPLTVTSAQKNPTAFYLCASSSIDSTDLYGYTFGSGTRLTVV.

With respect to this clone: Sequence at one end of the junction differs from germline and may be a read error. The same CDR3 can be traced to other DNA sequences in this sample. V gene TRBV9 combines with J gene TRBJ1-5, with D perhaps TRBD1 (5 bases). The V gene's germline CDR1 is SGDLS and CDR2 YYNGEE. The CDR3 covers 15 residues. Here the CDR3 reads CASNFGVGVNQPQHF. The CDR3 DNA is TGCGCCAGCAATTTTGGGGTAGGGGTCAATCAGCCCCAGCATTTT.

The V and J genes are TRBV10-1 and TRBJ1-2, with no clear D. V lost 3 bases and J lost 5, with 13 bases in between. The CDR3 runs 14 residues. Germline assignment: CDR1 WNHNN and CDR2 SYGVQD (reference sequence). CDR3 loop: CASSEKESIYGYTF. The CDR3 coding sequence is TGCGCCAGCAGTGAAAAGGAGAGTATTTATGGCTACACCTTC.

This clone was observed once. This chain uses TRBV7-3 with TRBJ2-7, with D unclear. The V end lost 5 bases, the J end lost 1 base, and 9 bases lay between the germline ends. The CDR3 loop spans 13 amino acids. Germline V gives CDR1 SGHTA, CDR2 FQGTGA. CDR3 nucleotide sequence: TGTGCCAGCAGCCCCTGGAGATCCTACGAGCAGTACTTC. Translating it yields CASSPWRSYEQYF.